This entry features one T cell receptor (beta chain) sequence. The antigen is undetermined. V lost 6 bases to trimming and J lost 4 bases; unmatched junction nucleotides: 11. CDR1 and CDR2 from the germline V gene are SGHKS and YYEKEE (reference sequence). This CDR3 has 15 residues. These data originate in a study of response to subunit inactivated influenza vaccine. TCRdb independently ran MiXCR on the RT-PCR reads; one entry per CDR3 protein. The sample yields about 520,000 distinct CDR3 sequences, roughly 11% seen once. Findings and limits, study-wide: Few new T cells, the authors suggested, are recruited by each seasonal influenza vaccination.

J is TRBJ2-7 and V is TRBV5-5; 9 bases fit TRBD1. Specimen: PBMCs from blood, collected around seven weeks after vaccination. The origin of this receptor is a man between 45 and 60 years old who received an inactivated influenza vaccine. The DNA of the CDR3 is TGTGCCAGCACCCCGGCGTCGGGACAGGGATACGAGCAGTACTTC. Its translation: CASTPASGQGYEQYF.